The 23 T cell receptor beta chains listed next were all sequenced from one sample in a study of yellow fever vaccine responses in identical twins. MiXCR, run by TCRdb on the RT-PCR reads, gives a single entry per CDR3 protein. Of 13,000 or so distinct CDR3 sequences in the sample, 70% to 90% are singletons; the top ten hold approximately 1.7%. This sample comprised T cells from blood (PBMCs), unsorted or a sorted subset (not recorded which), obtained before or after yellow fever vaccination (not recorded which). All receptors come from a young woman who received the yellow fever vaccine.

This clonotype was picked up a small number of times. V and J are TRBV23-1 and TRBJ1-6; no firm D call. TRBV23-1 carries the ORF label, with uncertain function. The CDR3 is made up of 13 amino acids. V lost 2 bases and J 6 bases, leaving 5 bases between the germline ends. DNA of the CDR3: TGCGCCAGCAGTCAAGTCCCTAATTCACCCCTCCACTTT. Its translation is CASSQVPNSPLHF.

The chain links TRBV29-1 to TRBJ2-7; 11 nucleotides line up with TRBD2. The germline CDR1 and CDR2 sequences are SQVTM and ANQGSEA. This CDR3 region has 15 residues. The J segment lost 0 bases and the V segment lost 4 bases, leaving 5 bases of the junction unmatched. The CDR3 spells CSVVGTSGFSYEQYF. As DNA, the CDR3 is TGCAGCGTTGTGGGGACTAGCGGATTCTCCTACGAGCAGTACTTC.

The chain couples TRBV3-1 to TRBJ2-2; possibly TRBD2 for D (5 bases). Trimming shortened V by 6 bases and J by 4 bases, and 9 bases separated the two germline ends. Germline V lookup: CDR1 LGHDT, CDR2 YNNKEL (reference sequence). The CDR3 covers 13 residues. CDR3 sequence: CASSHAGTGELFF. The DNA of the CDR3 is TGTGCCAGCAGTCACGCGGGCACCGGGGAGCTGTTTTTT. The entire variable domain, with the rest obtained from reference TRBV3-1 and TRBJ2-2, is as follows: DTAVSQTPKYLVTQMGNDKSIKCEQNLGHDTMYWYKQDSKKFLKIMFSYNNKELIINETVPNRFSPKSPDKAHLNLHINSLELGDSAVYFCASSHAGTGELFFGEGSRLTVL.

The chain employs TRBV5-2 and TRBJ2-3. TRBV5-2 is listed as a pseudogene. The CDR3 is 13 residues long. DNA for the CDR3: TGTGCCAGCAAAATGATCAGGCAAGATACGCAGTATTTT. It codes for CASKMIRQDTQYF.

This chain connects TRBV7-9 to TRBJ2-7; 7 positions match TRBD1. V lost 0 bases and J lost 3; bases outside the gene matches: 2. This CDR3 region has 14 residues. Germline lookup yields CDR1 SEHNR and CDR2 FQNEAQ (reference sequence). This chain's CDR3 is CASSLARDSYEQYF. CDR3 nucleotide sequence: TGTGCCAGCAGCTTAGCCCGGGACAGCTACGAGCAGTACTTC.

The V gene is TRBV7-9, the J gene TRBJ1-2; D is unresolved. Trimming cost V 1 base and J 4 bases, with 7 bases left between them. Germline CDR1 reads SEHNR; CDR2 reads FQNEAQ (reference sequence). The CDR3 is 13 amino acids. CDR3 coding DNA: TGTGCCAGCAGCTTAGGCGGGAGCTATGGCTACACCTTC. Its translation: CASSLGGSYGYTF.

This chain connects TRBV11-2 to TRBJ2-1; TRBD2 matches at 9 bases. Germline V gene data show CDR1 as SGHAT and CDR2 as FQNNGV. The CDR3 sequence is 17 residues long. Losses at the gene ends were 7 bases for V and 7 bases for J; bases not matched to a gene: 17. DNA of the CDR3: TGTGCCAGCACCCCCGTTAGCGGGAGCGCGCATGGGAATGAGCAGTTCTTC. Residues: CASTPVSGSAHGNEQFF.

The chain is built from TRBV7-9 and TRBJ2-7; no clear D. V was clipped by 4 bases and J by 1 base, with 11 bases between them. CDR1 and CDR2 from the germline V gene are SEHNR and FQNEAQ (reference sequence). The CDR3 is made up of 14 amino acids. CDR3 in DNA: TGTGCCAGCAGCTCCTCACGTTCGTCCTACGAGCAGTACTTC. The encoded protein is CASSSSRSSYEQYF. The full variable domain, with the rest looked up from reference TRBV7-9 and TRBJ2-7, is DTGVSQNPRHKITKRGQNVTFRCDPISEHNRLYWYRQTLGQGPEFLTYFQNEAQLEKSRLLSDRFSAERPKGSFSTLEIQRTEQGDSAMYLCASSSSRSSYEQYFGPGTRLTVT.

J is TRBJ2-1 and V is TRBV29-1; D is perhaps TRBD2 (6 bases). The CDR3 covers 13 residues. Germline V gene lookup returns CDR1 SQVTM and CDR2 ANQGSEA. The V end was cut by 2 bases, the J end by 8 bases, with 13 bases between. CDR3 sequence (DNA): TGCAGCGTTGAACTCCCCCCGGGGGATGAGCAGTTCTTC. As protein: CSVELPPGDEQFF.

The chain has TRBV27 and TRBJ2-1; TRBD2 agrees at 13 bases. Looked up from germline, CDR1 is MNHEY and CDR2 is SMNVEV (reference sequence). This CDR3 is built from 16 residues. Losses at the gene ends were 5 bases for V and 6 bases for J; bases not matched to a gene: 7. The CDR3 loop reads CASSPLAGGAFNEQFF. The CDR3 bases are TGTGCCAGCAGTCCACTAGCGGGAGGGGCGTTCAATGAGCAGTTCTTC.

This clonotype was seen just once. DNA for the CDR3: TGTGCCAGCAGGGGCGGACCCTACGAGCAGTACTTC. This gives the protein CASRGGPYEQYF. This chain uses TRBV28 with TRBJ2-7; D not certain. This CDR3 comprises 12 residues. V was clipped by 6 bases and J by 2 bases, with 8 bases between them. Germline assignment: CDR1 MDHEN and CDR2 SYDVKM.

This sequence joins TRBV11-1 and TRBJ2-3; D perhaps matches TRBD2 (6 bases). Between the trimmed V and J ends, which lost 1 base and 4 bases, there was a span of 9 bases. The CDR3 spans 14 residues. Germline lookup yields CDR1 SGHAT and CDR2 FQDESV (reference sequence). CDR3 residues: CASSLVRGPDTQYF. CDR3 DNA: TGTGCCAGCAGCTTAGTGCGGGGTCCAGATACGCAGTATTTT.

The chain carries TRBV12-3 or TRBV12-4 and TRBJ1-6; 7 bases line up with TRBD1. J was trimmed by 8 bases and V by 2 bases; bases with no gene match: 6. The CDR3 totals 15 residues. The CDR3 sequence: CASSLNGTDYSPLHF. The CDR3 DNA is TGTGCCAGCAGTTTAAACGGGACAGATTATTCACCCCTCCACTTT.

This chain uses TRBV7-3 with TRBJ1-6, with a weak D call TRBD1 (6 bases). Between the trimmed V and J ends, which lost 5 bases and 9 bases, there was a span of 14 bases. CDR3 length equals 14 residues. From germline, CDR1 is SGHTA and CDR2 FQGTGA. The CDR3 nucleotides read TGTGCCAGCAGCGACGAGACAGGCAGTTCACCCCTCCACTTT. Amino acid sequence: CASSDETGSSPLHF.

This chain joins TRBV23-1 and TRBJ1-5; D call uncertain. TRBV23-1 is an ORF; its function is uncertain. Trimming stripped 0 bases from V and 0 bases from J, with 15 bases between. This CDR3 is built from 18 residues. CDR3 protein: CASSQSGQLIYSNQPQHF. CDR3 bases: TGCGCCAGCAGTCAATCGGGCCAGTTAATTTATAGCAATCAGCCCCAGCATTTT.

This clonotype was seen a few times. The V and J genes are TRBV4-1 and TRBJ1-2; 8 bases fit TRBD1. V shed 4 bases, J shed 1 base, and the junction held 5 bases outside the gene matches. This CDR3 has 15 amino acids. Germline V CDR1 and CDR2: MGHRA, YSYEKL. The CDR3 spells CASSLPGQGNYGYTF. The CDR3 nucleotides are TGCGCCAGCAGCCTTCCCGGACAGGGTAACTATGGCTACACCTTC.

In its sample, this clonotype was seen once. The chain joins TRBV20-1 to TRBJ2-1, with D possibly matching TRBD2 (5 bases). This CDR3 region has 14 residues. V lost 5 bases to trimming and J lost 0 bases, with 11 bases between them. From germline, CDR1 is DFQATT and CDR2 SNEGSKA (reference sequence). The CDR3 DNA reads as TGCAGTGCTCAGGAGGAGAGCTCCTACAATGAGCAGTTCTTC. Residues: CSAQEESSYNEQFF.

The chain combines TRBV3-1 with TRBJ2-3; tentatively, D is TRBD1 (5 bases). Trimming removed 4 bases from V and 0 bases from J, with 11 bases in between. The CDR3 loop spans 15 amino acids. Germline CDR1 is LGHDT and CDR2 is YNNKEL (reference sequence). CDR3 region: CASSRAQGSTDTQYF. The DNA for the CDR3 is TGTGCCAGCAGCCGGGCGCAGGGTAGCACAGATACGCAGTATTTT.

The genes are TRBV18 and TRBJ2-3; D unclear. Germline CDR1 and CDR2: KGHSH and LQKENI. V lost 3 bases and J 2 bases, leaving 9 bases between the germline ends. This CDR3 is 14 amino acids long. The DNA for the CDR3 is TGTGCCAGCTCACCTCGGTCTCCCACAGATACGCAGTATTTT. Its translation: CASSPRSPTDTQYF.

The genes are TRBV20-1 and TRBJ2-1; no firm D call. The V end lost 6 bases, the J end lost 4 bases, and 7 bases lay between the germline ends. The CDR3 runs 11 residues. Germline-derived CDR1 and CDR2 are DFQATT and SNEGSKA (reference sequence). In nucleotides, the CDR3 is TGCAGTGCGCCTAGGTACAATGAGCAGTTCTTC. Amino acids: CSAPRYNEQFF.

Here the CDR3 DNA reads TGCAGCGTTGTTTTCATTGGCGGGATCCAAGAGACCCAGTACTTC. This translates into CSVVFIGGIQETQYF. V and J are TRBV29-1 and TRBJ2-5; tentative D call: TRBD2 (6 bases). Trimming stripped 4 bases from V and 1 base from J, with 16 bases between. Germline V gives CDR1 SQVTM, CDR2 ANQGSEA. The CDR3 totals 15 residues. The full variable domain, completed using reference TRBV29-1 and TRBJ2-5, is SAVISQKPSRDICQRGTSLTIQCQVDSQVTMMFWYRQQPGQSLTLIATANQGSEATYESGFVIDKFPISRPNLTFSTLTVSNMSPEDSSIYLCSVVFIGGIQETQYFGPGTRLLVL.

The chain recombines TRBV7-7 with TRBJ1-3; D uncertain. The CDR3 is made up of 11 amino acids. Germline V gene sequence: CDR1 SSHAT, CDR2 FNYEAQ (reference sequence). Written as DNA, the CDR3 is TGTGCTACGACCTCTGGAAACACCATATATTTT. Translating gives CATTSGNTIYF.

The chain combines TRBV12-3 or TRBV12-4 with TRBJ1-2; D gene ambiguous. V lost 3 bases and J 5 bases, leaving 4 bases between the germline ends. The CDR3 contains 11 residues. This CDR3 is CASSLRYGYTF. CDR3 sequence (DNA): TGTGCCAGCAGTTTGAGATATGGCTACACCTTC.